The next 22 T cell receptor beta chains were all read from a single sample in a study of T cells after yellow fever vaccination. In TCRdb, the 5' RACE reads were re-called with MiXCR into one record per CDR3 protein. The sample lists approximately 85,000 distinct CDR3 sequences; about an eighth were seen once. The sequenced sample was CD8+ T cells not binding an NS4B(214-222) dextramer, sorted from PBMCs, obtained approximately 20 days after the first yellow fever vaccination. These receptor sequences come from a man aged 18-30 years who received the YFV17D yellow fever vaccine.

This clonotype appeared a few times. The chain joins TRBV9 to TRBJ2-7; possibly TRBD2 for D (5 bases). CDR1 and CDR2 (germline): SGDLS, YYNGEE. The V gene lost 0 bases and the J gene lost 6 bases, with 7 bases spanning the gap. The CDR3 is made up of 12 amino acids. The CDR3 protein is CASSVGGSEQYF. Here the CDR3 DNA reads TGTGCCAGCAGCGTAGGAGGGTCCGAGCAGTACTTC.

V gene TRBV6-5 combines with J gene TRBJ1-1, with a possible D match to TRBD1 (6 bases). In germline, CDR1 is MNHEY, CDR2 SVGAGI. The CDR3 spans 14 residues. The ends were cut back, 2 bases at V and 3 bases at J, with 10 bases in the middle. The CDR3 is CASSYRAGDTEAFF. The DNA for the CDR3 is TGTGCCAGCAGTTACCGGGCAGGGGACACTGAAGCTTTCTTT.

The rearrangement uses TRBV5-1 and TRBJ1-3, with a possible D match to TRBD1 (5 bases). Germline V lookup: CDR1 SGHRS, CDR2 YFSETQ. With 2 bases removed from V and 0 bases from J, the gap between germline ends came to 9 bases. The CDR3 spans 15 residues. The CDR3 DNA follows: TGCGCCAGCAGCTTAACAGGAATCTCTGGAAACACCATATATTTT. It translates to CASSLTGISGNTIYF.

This clonotype has more than one count but fewer than ten. In nucleotides, the CDR3 is TGTGCCAGCAGTTTATTGCCAGCGGGGGGGCCTGTCGCAGATACGCAGTATTTT. This sequence encodes CASSLLPAGGPVADTQYF. The chain has TRBV27 and TRBJ2-3; 10 nucleotides align to TRBD2. V was pared by 1 base and J by 4 bases, with 11 bases of the junction left unmatched. Germline V CDR1 and CDR2: MNHEY, SMNVEV (reference sequence). The CDR3 is 18 residues long.

This clonotype showed up just a few times. V usage is TRBV4-1 and J usage is TRBJ1-5; D is ambiguous. Trimming left V 0 bases short and J 9 bases short, with 15 bases between. Germline-derived CDR1 and CDR2 are MGHRA and YSYEKL. The CDR3 sequence is 15 residues long. Written as DNA, the CDR3 is TGCGCCAGCAGCCAAGAGCAAGGCCTCGAGGCGCCCCAGCATTTT. Its translation is CASSQEQGLEAPQHF.

This clonotype has just a few counts. V gene TRBV11-2 combines with J gene TRBJ2-1, with no clear D. V was clipped by 8 bases and J by 2 bases, with 4 bases between them. CDR1 is SGHAT and CDR2 is FQNNGV in the germline V gene. This CDR3 contains 11 residues. CDR3 in DNA: TGTGCCAGCGCGGCCTACAATGAGCAGTTCTTC. Translated, it gives CASAAYNEQFF.

This clonotype has a handful of counts. The chain joins TRBV10-1 to TRBJ1-1, with D possibly TRBD1 on 6 matching bases. V lost 4 bases, J lost 5 bases, and 11 bases lay in between. Per germline, CDR1 WNHNN and CDR2 SYGVQD (reference sequence). This CDR3 spans 13 amino acids. CDR3: CASSAPGVTEAFF. CDR3 bases: TGCGCCAGCAGTGCGCCAGGGGTTACTGAAGCTTTCTTT.

The sample holds a few counts of this clonotype. The chain is built from TRBV7-2 and TRBJ2-1, with 10 bases that match TRBD2. V dropped 1 base and J dropped 8; count of bases not matched to a gene: 5. This CDR3 has 15 residues. Germline CDR1 reads SGHTA; CDR2 reads FQGNSA. Here the CDR3 reads CASSLGLAGPDEQFF. As DNA, the CDR3 is TGTGCCAGCAGCTTAGGACTAGCGGGTCCGGATGAGCAGTTCTTC.

The chain uses TRBV4-2 and TRBJ1-5; D unclear. Deletions cut 5 bases from V and 10 bases from J, with 12 bases between. CDR1 is LGHNA, CDR2 YNFKEQ, per germline. This CDR3 is built from 12 residues. This CDR3 reads CASSYRLRPQHF. The CDR3 nucleotides read TGTGCCAGCAGCTATAGGCTTCGCCCCCAGCATTTT.

This clonotype was detected only a few times. One end of the junction does not line up with germline, which may come from a read error. V usage is TRBV19 and J usage is TRBJ2-2, with D unresolved. Germline CDR1 LNHDA, CDR2 SQIVND (reference sequence). The CDR3 covers 9 residues. CDR3 DNA sequence: TGCGGATACACCGGGGAGCTGTTTTTT. This translates into CGYTGELFF. Full variable domain (outside the CDR3, taken from reference TRBV19 and TRBJ2-2): DGGITQSPKYLFRKEGQNVTLSCEQNLNHDAMYWYRQDPGQGLRLIYYSQIVNDFQKGDIAEGYSVSREKKESFPLTVTSAQKNPTAFYLCGYTGELFFGEGSRLTVL.

The V and J genes are TRBV29-1 and TRBJ2-2; perhaps TRBD1 as D (5 bases). The CDR3 runs to 15 residues. V was clipped by 3 bases and J by 0 bases, with 11 bases between them. The V gene's germline CDR1 is SQVTM and CDR2 ANQGSEA. CDR3 coding DNA: TGCAGCGTTGAGGTCTGGGGCCCGAACACCGGGGAGCTGTTTTTT. This translates into CSVEVWGPNTGELFF.

V gene TRBV9 combines with J gene TRBJ2-7; 9 nucleotides align to TRBD1. The ends lost 0 bases at V and 4 bases at J; junction bases unmatched: 2. Germline CDR1 is SGDLS and CDR2 is YYNGEE. This CDR3 has 14 residues. The DNA for the CDR3 is TGTGCCAGCAGCGTAGGGGGACAGGGTTACGAGCAGTACTTC. It codes for CASSVGGQGYEQYF.

The rearrangement joins TRBV7-9 to TRBJ1-6; D remains ambiguous. The ends were cut back, 3 bases at V and 9 bases at J, with 6 bases in the middle. This CDR3 is built from 12 residues. Germline CDR1 SEHNR, CDR2 FQNEAQ (reference sequence). The CDR3 DNA is TGTGCCAGCAGCTTCGGGGTTTCACCCCTCCACTTT. It is translated as CASSFGVSPLHF.

V and J are TRBV27 and TRBJ2-3, with TRBD2 as a possible D gene (5 bases). Germline loops: CDR1 MNHEY, CDR2 SMNVEV (reference sequence). V was cut by 6 bases and J by 9 bases, with 16 bases left in between. CDR3 size: 13 residues. Here the CDR3 DNA reads TGTGCCAGCAGCGGATACCGGGGTTACACGCAGTATTTT. This codes for CASSGYRGYTQYF.

This clonotype was counted only a few times. This chain joins TRBV6-5 and TRBJ1-2; weak D call: TRBD1 (5 bases). V dropped 10 bases and J dropped 6 bases, with 12 bases sitting between them. Germline values: CDR1 MNHEY, CDR2 SVGAGI. This CDR3 comprises 11 residues. CDR3 sequence reads: CATLGVNGYTF. The CDR3 DNA sequence: TGTGCCACCCTGGGGGTGAATGGCTACACCTTC.

The table lists this clonotype with a few counts. The chain couples TRBV5-6 to TRBJ1-1; D is perhaps TRBD1 (5 bases). Trimming cost V 7 bases and J 4 bases, with 17 bases left between them. CDR3 length: 14 amino acids. Germline V lookup: CDR1 SGHDT, CDR2 YYEEEE. The CDR3 DNA is TGTGCCAGCTTCTCCTGGGGCGGGAGCACTGAAGCTTTCTTT. Protein product: CASFSWGGSTEAFF.

This clonotype was observed a few times. The DNA for the CDR3 is TGCGCCAGCAGCCAAGGGGGATACAATGAGCAGTTCTTC. Its translation is CASSQGGYNEQFF. This rearrangement joins TRBV4-3 to TRBJ2-1; D gene uncertain. This CDR3 region has 13 residues. V was cut by 1 base and J by 4 bases, with 5 bases left in between. Germline lookup yields CDR1 LGHNA and CDR2 YSLEER.

CDR3 residues: CASSLGGGREQYV. The CDR3 DNA follows: TGCGCCAGCAGCTTGGGGGGCGGACGGGAGCAGTACGTC. The genes are TRBV5-1 and TRBJ2-7; D might be TRBD1 (5 bases). The CDR3 is made up of 13 amino acids. Germline CDR1 is SGHRS and CDR2 is YFSETQ. V was cut by 0 bases and J by 7 bases, with 11 bases left in between.

This clonotype occurred a few times. V is TRBV9 and J is TRBJ1-4, with TRBD1 as a possible D gene (5 bases). The germline gives CDR1 SGDLS, CDR2 YYNGEE. The CDR3 totals 16 residues. Trimming removed 0 bases from V and 6 bases from J, with 15 bases in between. The CDR3 protein is CASSVGGGPPYEKLFF. In DNA, the CDR3 is TGTGCCAGCAGCGTAGGGGGGGGACCACCTTATGAAAAACTGTTTTTT.

This clonotype showed up just a few times. The chain recombines TRBV12-3 or TRBV12-4 with TRBJ2-3; D gene unclear. Trimming left V 6 bases short and J 2 bases short, with 15 bases between. CDR3 length: 15 residues. The CDR3 reads CASRGHGVDTDTQYF. The CDR3 DNA reads TGTGCCAGCAGAGGGCATGGGGTAGACACAGATACGCAGTATTTT.

This clonotype was counted many times. V and J are TRBV7-8 and TRBJ2-2; a possible D gene is TRBD2 (6 bases). Trimming removed 1 base from V and 2 bases from J, with 11 bases in between. The germline V gene encodes CDR1 SGHVS and CDR2 FQNEAQ. The CDR3 is 16 amino acids. In DNA, the CDR3 is TGTGCCAGCAGCTTAGGCTCGGGGGTCAACACCGGGGAGCTGTTTTTT. This gives the protein CASSLGSGVNTGELFF.

CDR3 sequence reads: CASSLLNTGELFF. The CDR3 region has the DNA TGTGCCAGCAGTTTACTTAACACCGGGGAGCTGTTTTTT. The rearrangement uses TRBV28 and TRBJ2-2; D call uncertain. The germline V gene has CDR1 MDHEN and CDR2 SYDVKM. Trimming pared 2 bases from V and 2 bases from J, leaving 3 bases between. The CDR3 spans 13 residues.